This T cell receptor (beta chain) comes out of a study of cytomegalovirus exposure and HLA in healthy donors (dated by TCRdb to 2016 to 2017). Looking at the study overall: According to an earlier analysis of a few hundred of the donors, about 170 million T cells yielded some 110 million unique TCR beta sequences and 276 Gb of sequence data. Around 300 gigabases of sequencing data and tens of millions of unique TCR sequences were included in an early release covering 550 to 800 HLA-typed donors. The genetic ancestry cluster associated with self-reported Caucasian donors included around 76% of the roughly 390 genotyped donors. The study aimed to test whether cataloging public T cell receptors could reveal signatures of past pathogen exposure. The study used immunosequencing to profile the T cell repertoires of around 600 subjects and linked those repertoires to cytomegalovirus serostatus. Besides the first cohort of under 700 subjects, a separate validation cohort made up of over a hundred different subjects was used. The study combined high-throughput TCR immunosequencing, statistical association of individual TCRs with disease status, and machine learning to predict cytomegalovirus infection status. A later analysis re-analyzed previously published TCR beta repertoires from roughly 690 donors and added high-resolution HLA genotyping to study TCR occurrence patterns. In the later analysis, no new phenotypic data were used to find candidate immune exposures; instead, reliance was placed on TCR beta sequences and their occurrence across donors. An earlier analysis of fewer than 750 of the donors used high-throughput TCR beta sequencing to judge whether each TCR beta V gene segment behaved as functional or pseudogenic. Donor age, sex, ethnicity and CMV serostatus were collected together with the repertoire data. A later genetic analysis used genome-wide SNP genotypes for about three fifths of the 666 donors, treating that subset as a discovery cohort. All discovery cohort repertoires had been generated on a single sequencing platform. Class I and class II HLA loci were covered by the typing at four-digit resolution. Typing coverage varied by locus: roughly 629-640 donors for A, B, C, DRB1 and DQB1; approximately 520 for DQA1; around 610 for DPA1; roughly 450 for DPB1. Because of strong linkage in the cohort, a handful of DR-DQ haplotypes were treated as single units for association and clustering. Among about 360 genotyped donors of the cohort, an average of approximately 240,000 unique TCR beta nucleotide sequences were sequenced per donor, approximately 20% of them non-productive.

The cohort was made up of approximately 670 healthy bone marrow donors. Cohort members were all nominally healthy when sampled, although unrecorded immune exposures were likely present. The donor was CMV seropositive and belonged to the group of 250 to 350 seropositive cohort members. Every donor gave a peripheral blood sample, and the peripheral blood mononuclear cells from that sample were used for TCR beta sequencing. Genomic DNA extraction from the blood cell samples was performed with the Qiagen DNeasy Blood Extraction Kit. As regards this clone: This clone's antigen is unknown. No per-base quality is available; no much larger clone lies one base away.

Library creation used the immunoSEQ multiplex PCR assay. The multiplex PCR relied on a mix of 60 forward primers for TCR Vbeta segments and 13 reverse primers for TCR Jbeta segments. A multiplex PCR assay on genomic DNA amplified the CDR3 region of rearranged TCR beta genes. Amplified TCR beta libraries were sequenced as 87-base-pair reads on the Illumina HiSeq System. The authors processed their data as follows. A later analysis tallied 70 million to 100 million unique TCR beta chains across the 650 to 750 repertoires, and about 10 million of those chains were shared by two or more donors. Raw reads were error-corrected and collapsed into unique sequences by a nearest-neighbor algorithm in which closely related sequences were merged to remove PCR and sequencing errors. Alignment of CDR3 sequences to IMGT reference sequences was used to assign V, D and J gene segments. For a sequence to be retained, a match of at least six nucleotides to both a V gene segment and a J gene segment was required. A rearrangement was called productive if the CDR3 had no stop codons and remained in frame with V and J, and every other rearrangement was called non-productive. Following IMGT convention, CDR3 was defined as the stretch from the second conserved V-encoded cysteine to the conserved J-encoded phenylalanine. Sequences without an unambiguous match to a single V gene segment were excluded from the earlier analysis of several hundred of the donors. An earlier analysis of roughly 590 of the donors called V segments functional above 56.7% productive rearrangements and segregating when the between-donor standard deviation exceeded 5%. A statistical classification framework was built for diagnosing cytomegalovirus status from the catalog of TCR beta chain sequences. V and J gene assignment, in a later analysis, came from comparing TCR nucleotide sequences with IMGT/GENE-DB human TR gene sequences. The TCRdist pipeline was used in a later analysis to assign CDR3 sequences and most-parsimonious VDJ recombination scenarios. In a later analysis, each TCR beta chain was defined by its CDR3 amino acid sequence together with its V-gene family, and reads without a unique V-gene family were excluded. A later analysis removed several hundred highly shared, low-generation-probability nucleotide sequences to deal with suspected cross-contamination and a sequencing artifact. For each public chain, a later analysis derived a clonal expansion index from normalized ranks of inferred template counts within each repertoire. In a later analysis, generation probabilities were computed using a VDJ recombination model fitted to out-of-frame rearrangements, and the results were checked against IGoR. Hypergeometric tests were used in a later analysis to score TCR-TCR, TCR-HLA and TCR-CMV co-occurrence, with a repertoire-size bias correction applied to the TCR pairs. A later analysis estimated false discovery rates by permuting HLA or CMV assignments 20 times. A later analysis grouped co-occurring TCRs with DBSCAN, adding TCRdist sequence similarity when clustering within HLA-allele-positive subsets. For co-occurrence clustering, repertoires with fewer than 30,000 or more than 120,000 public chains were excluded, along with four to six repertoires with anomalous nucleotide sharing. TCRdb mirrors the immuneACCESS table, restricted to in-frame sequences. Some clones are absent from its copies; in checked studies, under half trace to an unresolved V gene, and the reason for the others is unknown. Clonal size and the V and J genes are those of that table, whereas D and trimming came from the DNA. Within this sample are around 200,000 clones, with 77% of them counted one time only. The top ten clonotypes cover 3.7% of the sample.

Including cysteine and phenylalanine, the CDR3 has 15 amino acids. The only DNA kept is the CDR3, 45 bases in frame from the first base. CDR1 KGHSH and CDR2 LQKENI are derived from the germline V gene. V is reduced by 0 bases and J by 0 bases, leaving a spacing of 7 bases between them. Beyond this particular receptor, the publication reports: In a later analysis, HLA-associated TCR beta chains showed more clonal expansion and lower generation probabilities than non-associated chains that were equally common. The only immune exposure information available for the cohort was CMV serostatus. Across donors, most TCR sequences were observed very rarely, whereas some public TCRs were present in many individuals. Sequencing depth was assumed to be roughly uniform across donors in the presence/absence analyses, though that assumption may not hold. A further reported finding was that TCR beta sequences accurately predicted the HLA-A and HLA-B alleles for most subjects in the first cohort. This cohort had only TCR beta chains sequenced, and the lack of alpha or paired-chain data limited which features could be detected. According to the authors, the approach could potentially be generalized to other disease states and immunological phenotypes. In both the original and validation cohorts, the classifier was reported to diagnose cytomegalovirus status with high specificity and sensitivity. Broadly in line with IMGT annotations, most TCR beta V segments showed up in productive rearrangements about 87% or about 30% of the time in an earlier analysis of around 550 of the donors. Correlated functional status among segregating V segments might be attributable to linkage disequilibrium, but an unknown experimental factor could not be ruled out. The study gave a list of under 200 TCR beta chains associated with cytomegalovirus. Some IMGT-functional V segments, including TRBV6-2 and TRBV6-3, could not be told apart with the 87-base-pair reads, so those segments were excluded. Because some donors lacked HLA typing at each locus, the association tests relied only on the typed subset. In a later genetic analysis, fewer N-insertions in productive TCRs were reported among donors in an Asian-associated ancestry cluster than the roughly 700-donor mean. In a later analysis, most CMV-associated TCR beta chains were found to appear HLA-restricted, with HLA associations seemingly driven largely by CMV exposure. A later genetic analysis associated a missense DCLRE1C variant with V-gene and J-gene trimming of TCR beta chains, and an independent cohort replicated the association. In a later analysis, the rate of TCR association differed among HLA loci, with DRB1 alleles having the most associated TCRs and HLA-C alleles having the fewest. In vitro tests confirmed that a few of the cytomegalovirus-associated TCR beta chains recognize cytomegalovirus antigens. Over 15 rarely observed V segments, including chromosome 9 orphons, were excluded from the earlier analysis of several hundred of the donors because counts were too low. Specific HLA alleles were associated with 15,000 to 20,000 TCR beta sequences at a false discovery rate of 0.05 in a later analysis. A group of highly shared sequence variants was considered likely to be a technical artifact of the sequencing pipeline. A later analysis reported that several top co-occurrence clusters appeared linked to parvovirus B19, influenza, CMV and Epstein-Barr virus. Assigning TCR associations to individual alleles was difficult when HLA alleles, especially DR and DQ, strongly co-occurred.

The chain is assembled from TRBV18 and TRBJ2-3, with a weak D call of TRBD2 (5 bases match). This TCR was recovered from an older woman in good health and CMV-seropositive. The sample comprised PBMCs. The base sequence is TGTGCCAGCTCACCACCGGGAGTAAGCACAGATACGCAGTATTTT. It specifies CASSPPGVSTDTQYF.